These T cell receptor beta chains were read from a single sample in a study of CD8 T cells in ankylosing spondylitis. A single record per CDR3 protein comes from TCRdb applying MiXCR to the 5' RACE reads. The sample consists of 150,000 to 200,000 distinct CDR3 sequences, 15% to 20% of them appearing once. Sequenced: blood, either unsorted or a sorted T cell fraction (not recorded which). These receptors were obtained from a male donor between 10 and 30 years old with ankylosing spondylitis or in good health (not recorded which). CDR3s include the opening cysteine and the closing phenylalanine or tryptophan. D genes are given only for firm matches. Expanded clones are given a class, and other clones once, few, many or no size at all.

d_call	j_call	clone_size	v_call	cdr3_nt	cdr3_aa
-	TRBJ2-1	many	TRBV15	TGTGCCACCAGCAGGGGAAAGCTAGAAGGCTCCTACAATGAGCAGTTCTTC	CATSRGKLEGSYNEQFF
-	TRBJ2-4	many	TRBV25-1	TGTGCCAGCAGTGCCGACCCAGGGAACATTCAGTACTTC	CASSADPGNIQYF
-	TRBJ2-3	-	TRBV7-9	TGTGCCAGCAGCCCTGAGTTCCCCACAGATACGCAGTATTTT	CASSPEFPTDTQYF
TRBD2	TRBJ2-3	many	TRBV11-2	TGTGCCAGCAGCTTAGGACTAGCGGGAGGGCCAGATACGCAGTATTTT	CASSLGLAGGPDTQYF
-	TRBJ2-5	many	TRBV28	TGTGCCAGCAGGGGAGCCCTCCAAGAGACCCAGTACTTC	CASRGALQETQYF
-	TRBJ2-6	many	TRBV5-1	TGCGCCAGCAGCTTGGCCCAGGCCAACGTCCTGACTTTC	CASSLAQANVLTF
-	TRBJ2-7	many	TRBV7-9	TGTGCCAGCAGTTCAACTAGTGAGATACGCGAGCAGTACTTC	CASSSTSEIREQYF
TRBD2	TRBJ2-1	-	TRBV5-1	TGCGCCAGCAGCTGGGGACTAGCGGGAGAAGGGGTCAATGAGCAGTTCTTC	CASSWGLAGEGVNEQFF
-	TRBJ2-6	many	TRBV11-2	TGTGCCAGCAGCTTAGAGGGGTTCGGGGCCAACGTCCTGACTTTC	CASSLEGFGANVLTF
-	TRBJ2-1	many	TRBV24-1	TGTGCCACCAGTGATCCCGGGACTTTGGGCGATGAGCAGTTCTTC	CATSDPGTLGDEQFF
-	TRBJ1-1	many	TRBV7-8	TGTGCCAGCAGCTTAGGTACGGTCAGTTTGATCATGAACACTGAAGCTTTCTTT	CASSLGTVSLIMNTEAFF
TRBD2	TRBJ2-3	-	TRBV20-1	TGCAGTGCTAGGGTGTTGCCGGGGGGGGTGGGAGATACGCAGTATTTT	CSARVLPGGVGDTQYF
TRBD2	TRBJ2-4	many	TRBV28	TGTGCCAGCAGGGGGACTAGCGGGAGGAACATTCAGTACTTC	CASRGTSGRNIQYF
TRBD2	TRBJ2-1	many	TRBV20-1	TGCAGTGCTAGGGCGCCTAGCGGAGCTGGGTATGAGCAGTTCTTC	CSARAPSGAGYEQFF
-	TRBJ2-6	-	TRBV10-3	TGTGCCATCAGTTCATCCGGGACCGCCAGCTCTGGGGCCAACGTCCTGACTTTC	CAISSSGTASSGANVLTF
TRBD1	TRBJ2-3	-	TRBV11-2	TGTGCCAGCAGCGACAGGGGGCAGGCAGATACGCAGTATTTT	CASSDRGQADTQYF
-	TRBJ1-5	few	TRBV27	TGTGCCAGCAGAGACACTTCTAGGGCGGGTCAGCCCCAGCATTTT	CASRDTSRAGQPQHF
-	TRBJ1-1	many	TRBV27	TGTGCCAGCAGATCTCAGGGGTCTCGGACTGAAGCTTTCTTT	CASRSQGSRTEAFF
-	TRBJ1-1	many	TRBV20-1	TGCAGTGCTAGCTGGATTATGAACACTGAAGCTTTCTTT	CSASWIMNTEAFF
-	TRBJ1-1	many	TRBV5-8	TGTGCCAGCAGCTTGATGGGTCAGTTGTACACTGAAGCTTTCTTT	CASSLMGQLYTEAFF
-	TRBJ2-7	many	TRBV4-3	TGCGCCAGCAGCCAAGATTGGGCAGGCGGACGTGCCTACGAGCAGTACTTC	CASSQDWAGGRAYEQYF
-	TRBJ2-3	-	TRBV27	TGTGCCAGCAGTTCCACTCCAGTCCCCACAGATACGCAGTATTTT	CASSSTPVPTDTQYF
-	TRBJ2-3	once	TRBV10-1	TGCGCCAGCAGTGAGACAGGCAACCCCACAGATACGCAGTATTTT	CASSETGNPTDTQYF
-	TRBJ2-1	-	TRBV18	TGTGCCAGCTCACCCGGGGCGAATGAGCAGTTCTTC	CASSPGANEQFF
TRBD2	TRBJ2-1	few	TRBV6-5	TGTGCCAGCAGTTACGGGAGGGGTGGCTACAATGAGCAGTTCTTC	CASSYGRGGYNEQFF
-	TRBJ2-7	many	TRBV3-1	TGTGCCAGCAGCCAAGCCCTTGCGGGATGGGCCTACGAGCAGTACTTC	CASSQALAGWAYEQYF
TRBD1	TRBJ1-1	-	TRBV5-1	TGCGCCAGCAGCCGAGGGACAGCGAACACTGAAGCTTTCTTT	CASSRGTANTEAFF
TRBD1	TRBJ2-1	many	TRBV7-9	TGTGCCAGCAGCCTCGAACAGGGGAGTGAGCAGTTCTTC	CASSLEQGSEQFF
-	TRBJ2-1	few	TRBV20-1	TGCAGTGCTCTAACCAGAAGCGGAAGCTCCTACAATGAGCAGTTCTTC	CSALTRSGSSYNEQFF
-	TRBJ1-2	-	TRBV20-1	TGCAGTGCTAATCTCGAAACCGCTATCGGGGGCTACACCTTC	CSANLETAIGGYTF
TRBD2	TRBJ2-2	many	TRBV2	TGTGCCAGCATTAAGCGGGGGACCGGGGAGCTGTTTTTT	CASIKRGTGELFF
-	TRBJ2-2	few	TRBV20-1	TGCAGTGCTAGAGATCCAGGACGGGGGAACACCGGGGAGCTGTTTTTT	CSARDPGRGNTGELFF
-	TRBJ2-7	-	TRBV6-6	TGTGCCAGCAGTTACTCGAGAACTGATATAACACAGCAGTACTTC	CASSYSRTDITQQYF
TRBD1	TRBJ2-1	many	TRBV5-1	TGCGCCAGCAGCCCGGACAGGGGGGACTACAATGAGCAGTTCTTC	CASSPDRGDYNEQFF
TRBD2	TRBJ2-6	many	TRBV29-1	TGCAGCGTTGTTAGCGGGAACCGTCTTGGGGCCAACGTCCTGACTTTC	CSVVSGNRLGANVLTF
-	TRBJ1-6	many	TRBV10-3	TGTGCCACGAGGGACACCAGCTCCTATAATTCACCCCTCCACTTT	CATRDTSSYNSPLHF
-	TRBJ1-5	many	TRBV15	TGTGCCACCAGCAGAGATAGCGTGGGCAATCAGCCCCAGCATTTT	CATSRDSVGNQPQHF
-	TRBJ2-2	many	TRBV19	TGTGCCAGTAGTATTGGTCTCTCCGGATCCGCCGGGGAGCTGTTTTTT	CASSIGLSGSAGELFF
-	TRBJ2-1	many	TRBV20-1	TGCAGTGCTAGAGACCGAATGGGCGCCCACAATGAGCAGTTCTTC	CSARDRMGAHNEQFF
-	TRBJ1-1	many	TRBV6-6	TGTGCCAGCAGATACGGGGGAACTGAAGCTTTCTTT	CASRYGGTEAFF